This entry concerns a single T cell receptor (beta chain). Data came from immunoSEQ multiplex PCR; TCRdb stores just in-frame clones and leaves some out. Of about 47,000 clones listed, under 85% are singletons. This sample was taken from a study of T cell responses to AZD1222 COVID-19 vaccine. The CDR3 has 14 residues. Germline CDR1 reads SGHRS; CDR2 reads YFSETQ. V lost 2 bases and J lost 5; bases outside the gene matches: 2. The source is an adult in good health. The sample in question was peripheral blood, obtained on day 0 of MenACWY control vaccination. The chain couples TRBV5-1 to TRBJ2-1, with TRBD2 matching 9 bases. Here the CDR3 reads CASSLASGNNEQFF. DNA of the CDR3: TGCGCCAGCAGCTTAGCTAGCGGGAACAATGAGCAGTTCTTC.